This entry lists 6 T cell receptor beta chains sequenced from one sample in a study of T cell responses to AZD1222 COVID-19 vaccine. Clones were read by immunoSEQ multiplex PCR, and TCRdb kept only the in-frame ones, dropping some. Among around 75,000 clones, about 91% were seen once, and the ten largest hold 10%. The sequenced sample was peripheral blood, obtained 28 days after the second dose of the MenACWY control vaccine. The receptors originated from an adult who received the MenACWY meningococcal vaccine as a control.

The chain combines TRBV7-9 with TRBJ2-5; D unresolved. The CDR3 spans 15 residues. Per germline, CDR1 SEHNR and CDR2 FQNEAQ (reference sequence). The V gene lost 1 base and the J gene lost 2 bases, with 11 bases spanning the gap. The CDR3 sequence is CASSLDVGLQETQYF. DNA for the CDR3: TGTGCCAGCAGCTTAGATGTAGGTTTGCAAGAGACCCAGTACTTC.

V and J are TRBV2 and TRBJ1-1; D not resolved. There are 11 residues in the CDR3. V gave up 6 bases and J gave up 3 bases, with 5 bases separating them. CDR1 is SNHLY, CDR2 FYNNEI, per germline. The CDR3, as DNA: TGTGCCAGCAGCGAGGACACTGAAGCTTTCTTT. Amino acids: CASSEDTEAFF.

The chain recombines TRBV5-1 with TRBJ2-5; D unclear. Trimming pared 0 bases from V and 1 base from J, leaving 7 bases between. This CDR3 region has 14 residues. The germline CDR1 and CDR2 sequences are SGHRS and YFSETQ. The CDR3 sequence: CASSLARTQETQYF. CDR3 coding DNA: TGCGCCAGCAGCTTGGCTAGAACCCAAGAGACCCAGTACTTC.

This clone was counted a single time. CDR3 amino acids: CASSPRGGPGQPQHF. The CDR3 region has the DNA TGTGCCAGTAGTCCACGCGGTGGCCCCGGTCAGCCCCAGCATTTT. The chain carries TRBV19 and TRBJ1-5; D is ambiguous. The CDR3 is 15 residues long. From germline, CDR1 is LNHDA and CDR2 SQIVND (reference sequence). V dropped 5 bases and J dropped 6 bases, with 17 bases sitting between them.

The V gene is TRBV9, the J gene TRBJ2-5, with 9 bases identical to TRBD2. Germline V gene data show CDR1 as SGDLS and CDR2 as YYNGEE. After removal of 0 bases from V and 2 bases from J, the junction contained 5 bases not matched to a gene. The CDR3 is made up of 16 amino acids. For the CDR3, the DNA is TGTGCCAGCAGCGTAGGCGCGGGGGGGTGGCAAGAGACCCAGTACTTC. Translation: CASSVGAGGWQETQYF.

V gene TRBV5-1 combines with J gene TRBJ2-3; 8 bases are shared with TRBD2. Trimming removed 3 bases from V and 3 bases from J; junction bases left unmatched: 12. This CDR3 region has 17 residues. Germline assignment: CDR1 SGHRS and CDR2 YFSETQ. The CDR3 bases are TGCGCCAGCAGCTCGGAGGGGCGGGGGGCCAAAACAGATACGCAGTATTTT. This sequence encodes CASSSEGRGAKTDTQYF.